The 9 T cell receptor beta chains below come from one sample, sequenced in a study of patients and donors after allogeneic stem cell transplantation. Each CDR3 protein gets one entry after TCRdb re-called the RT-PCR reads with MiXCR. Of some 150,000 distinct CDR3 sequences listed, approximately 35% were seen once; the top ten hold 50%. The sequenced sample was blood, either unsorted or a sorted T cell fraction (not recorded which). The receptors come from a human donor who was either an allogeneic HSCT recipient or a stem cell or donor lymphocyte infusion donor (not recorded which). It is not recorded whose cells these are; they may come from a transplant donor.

This chain's CDR3 is CASRQRGGTDTQYF. The CDR3 DNA reads TGTGCCAGCCGTCAGCGGGGGGGCACAGATACGCAGTATTTT. The rearrangement uses TRBV12-3 or TRBV12-4 and TRBJ2-3; 9 nucleotides align to TRBD2. The CDR3 is 14 amino acids. Trimming at V came to 8 bases and at J to 1 base, leaving 4 bases not matched to a gene.

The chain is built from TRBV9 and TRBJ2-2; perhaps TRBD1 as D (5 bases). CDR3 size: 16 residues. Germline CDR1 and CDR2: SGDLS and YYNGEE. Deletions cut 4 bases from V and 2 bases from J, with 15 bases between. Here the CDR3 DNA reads TGTGCCAGCAGCTTGTGGGGCGGCCAAAACACCGGGGAGCTGTTTTTT. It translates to CASSLWGGQNTGELFF.

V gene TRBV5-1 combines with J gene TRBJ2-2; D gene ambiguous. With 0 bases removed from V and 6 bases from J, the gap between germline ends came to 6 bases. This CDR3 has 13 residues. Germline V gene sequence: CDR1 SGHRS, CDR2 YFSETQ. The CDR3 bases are TGCGCCAGCAGCTTGGGGAGTCCCGGGGAGCTGTTTTTT. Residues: CASSLGSPGELFF.

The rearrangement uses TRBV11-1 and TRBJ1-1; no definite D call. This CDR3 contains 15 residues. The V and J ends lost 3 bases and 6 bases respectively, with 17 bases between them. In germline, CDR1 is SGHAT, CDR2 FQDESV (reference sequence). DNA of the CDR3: TGTGCCAGCAGCTTGTCCTCCCCGGGGAGGGCTGAAGCTTTCTTT. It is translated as CASSLSSPGRAEAFF.

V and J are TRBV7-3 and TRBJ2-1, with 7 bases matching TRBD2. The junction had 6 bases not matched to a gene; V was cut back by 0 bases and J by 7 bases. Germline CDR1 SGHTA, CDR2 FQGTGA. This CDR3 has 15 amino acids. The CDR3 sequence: CASSLTLAAVNEQFF. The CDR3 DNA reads TGTGCCAGCAGCTTAACGCTAGCGGCTGTTAATGAGCAGTTCTTC. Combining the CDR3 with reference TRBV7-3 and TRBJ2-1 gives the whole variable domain GAGVSQTPSNKVTEKGKYVELRCDPISGHTALYWYRQSLGQGPEFLIYFQGTGAADDSGLPNDRFFAVRPEGSVSTLKIQRTERGDSAVYLCASSLTLAAVNEQFFGPGTRLTVL.

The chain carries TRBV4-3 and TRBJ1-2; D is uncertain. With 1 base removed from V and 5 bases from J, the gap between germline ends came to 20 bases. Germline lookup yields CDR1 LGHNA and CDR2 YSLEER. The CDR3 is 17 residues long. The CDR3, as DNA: TGCGCCAGCAGCCAAGGTCTACCTTTCGCCCCTCCTTATGGCTACACCTTC. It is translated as CASSQGLPFAPPYGYTF.

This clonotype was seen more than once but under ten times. The CDR3 DNA is TGTGCCAGCTCACCCCGTCGGGGTTACACAGATACGCAGTATTTT. Encoded protein: CASSPRRGYTDTQYF. This chain connects TRBV18 to TRBJ2-3, with D possibly TRBD2 on 5 matching bases. V was shortened by 3 bases and J by 2 bases, with 12 bases between the two germline ends. The CDR3 has 15 amino acids. Germline loops: CDR1 KGHSH, CDR2 LQKENI.

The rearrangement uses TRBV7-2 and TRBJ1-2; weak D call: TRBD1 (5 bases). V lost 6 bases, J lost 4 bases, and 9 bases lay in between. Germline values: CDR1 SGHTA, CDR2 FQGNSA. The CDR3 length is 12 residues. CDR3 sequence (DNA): TGTGCCAGCAGGCCCCAGGGCTATGGCTACACCTTC. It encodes CASRPQGYGYTF.

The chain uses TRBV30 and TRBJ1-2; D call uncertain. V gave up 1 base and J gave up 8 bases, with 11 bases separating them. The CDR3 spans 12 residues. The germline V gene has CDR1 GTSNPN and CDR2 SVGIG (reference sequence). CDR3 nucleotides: TGTGCCTGGAGTGCAGCCTCTACCGGCTACACCTTC. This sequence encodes CAWSAASTGYTF.